This is a list of T cell receptor beta chains from one sample in a study of T cells in localized non-small cell lung cancer. Produced via immunoSEQ multiplex PCR; TCRdb's table is partial and in-frame only. The sample lists tens of thousands of clones, over 85% occurring once. The material sequenced was peripheral blood, taken before any cancer treatment. The receptor set was obtained from a man aged 35-75 years with stage I squamous cell lung carcinoma. The CDR3 runs from the conserved cysteine through the conserved F or W. Each record gives: D gene, clone size, V gene, J gene, CDR3 DNA, CDR3 protein. A D gene is named only where the DNA matches it firmly. Clone sizes are given selectively: once, few, many, or a class where the clone is expanded.

d_gene: .
abundance: .
v_gene: TRBV4-3
j_gene: TRBJ2-7
CDR3nt: TGCGCCAGCAGCCAAGTTGGGTTCTCCTACGAGCAGTACTTC
CDR3aa: CASSQVGFSYEQYF

d_gene: TRBD2
abundance: once
v_gene: TRBV29-1
j_gene: TRBJ2-1
CDR3nt: TGCAGCGTCCGGACTAGCGGGGGAGGGGAGCAGTTCTTC
CDR3aa: CSVRTSGGGEQFF

d_gene: TRBD1
abundance: .
v_gene: TRBV27
j_gene: TRBJ2-7
CDR3nt: TGTGCCAGCGGGACAGGGGGTTTCCCCGACGCCAACGAGCAGTACTTC
CDR3aa: CASGTGGFPDANEQYF

d_gene: .
abundance: once
v_gene: TRBV4-3
j_gene: TRBJ2-1
CDR3nt: TGCGCCAGCAGCCAAAGGGTGGGGGACAATGAGCAGTTCTTC
CDR3aa: CASSQRVGDNEQFF

d_gene: TRBD2
abundance: .
v_gene: TRBV9
j_gene: TRBJ2-2
CDR3nt: TGTGCCAGCAGCTCACTAGCGGGAGCAGGGGCCGGGGAGCTGTTTTTT
CDR3aa: CASSSLAGAGAGELFF

d_gene: .
abundance: .
v_gene: TRBV4-3
j_gene: TRBJ1-2
CDR3nt: TGCGCCAGCAGCCTTCGGGACGGATTCTATGGCTACACCTTC
CDR3aa: CASSLRDGFYGYTF

d_gene: TRBD2
abundance: .
v_gene: TRBV7-2
j_gene: TRBJ2-3
CDR3nt: TGTGCCAGCAGCCAGAGGGACTACCAGGACACGCAGTATTTT
CDR3aa: CASSQRDYQDTQYF

d_gene: TRBD2
abundance: once
v_gene: TRBV18
j_gene: TRBJ2-1
CDR3nt: TGTGCCAGCTCACCCGCCGGGAGCGGGAGAGGGGAGCAGTTCTTC
CDR3aa: CASSPAGSGRGEQFF

d_gene: TRBD2
abundance: .
v_gene: TRBV7-3
j_gene: TRBJ2-1
CDR3nt: TGTGCCAGCACCGGACCCGGGACTAGCGATGAGCAGTTCTTC
CDR3aa: CASTGPGTSDEQFF

d_gene: TRBD1
abundance: .
v_gene: TRBV6-1
j_gene: TRBJ1-5
CDR3nt: TGTGCCGGCTGGACAGGGTTGGTAAATCAACCCCAGCATTTT
CDR3aa: CAGWTGLVNQPQHF

d_gene: .
abundance: .
v_gene: TRBV10-3
j_gene: TRBJ1-2
CDR3nt: TGTGCCATCAATGAGGAAACCGGCTATGGCTACACCTTC
CDR3aa: CAINEETGYGYTF

d_gene: .
abundance: .
v_gene: TRBV4-1
j_gene: TRBJ1-4
CDR3nt: TGCGCCACCCGACCAGGGCCCTCTACAAGGGGTGAAAAACTGTTTTTT
CDR3aa: CATRPGPSTRGEKLFF

d_gene: .
abundance: .
v_gene: TRBV2
j_gene: TRBJ2-1
CDR3nt: TGTGCCAGCAGTGAACAGTGGTCAGACAATGAGCAGTTCTTC
CDR3aa: CASSEQWSDNEQFF

d_gene: .
abundance: .
v_gene: TRBV2
j_gene: TRBJ2-1
CDR3nt: TGTGCCAGCAGTGAAGTGGCGGTTTACAATGAGCAGTTCTTC
CDR3aa: CASSEVAVYNEQFF

d_gene: .
abundance: once
v_gene: TRBV5-1
j_gene: TRBJ2-2
CDR3nt: TGCGCCAGCAGCTTAGGGGGAGAGAGCACCGGGGAGCTGTTTTTT
CDR3aa: CASSLGGESTGELFF

d_gene: TRBD1
abundance: .
v_gene: TRBV28
j_gene: TRBJ2-6
CDR3nt: TGTGCCAGCAGTTACCGGGACAGGGGGTTCCGGTCGGGGGCCAACGTCCTGACTTTC
CDR3aa: CASSYRDRGFRSGANVLTF

d_gene: TRBD1
abundance: .
v_gene: TRBV18
j_gene: TRBJ1-5
CDR3nt: TGTGCCAGCTCTCCCGCAGGGGGAGGTAATCAGCCCCAGCATTTT
CDR3aa: CASSPAGGGNQPQHF

d_gene: .
abundance: .
v_gene: TRBV28
j_gene: TRBJ2-1
CDR3nt: TGTGCCAGCAGTTCAACTGACAATGAGCAGTTCTTC
CDR3aa: CASSSTDNEQFF

d_gene: TRBD1
abundance: .
v_gene: TRBV7-9
j_gene: TRBJ2-7
CDR3nt: TGTGCCAGCAGCAAAAGGACAGGGGGCGCATACGAGCAGTACTTC
CDR3aa: CASSKRTGGAYEQYF

d_gene: .
abundance: .
v_gene: TRBV4-1
j_gene: TRBJ1-3
CDR3nt: TGCGCCAGCAGCCTAGGGACCGTCTCTGGAAACACCATATATTTT
CDR3aa: CASSLGTVSGNTIYF

d_gene: .
abundance: few
v_gene: TRBV7-9
j_gene: TRBJ2-7
CDR3nt: TGTGCCAGCAGCTCGGGGTCTCTAGCCGGGGTCGAGCAGTACTTC
CDR3aa: CASSSGSLAGVEQYF

d_gene: .
abundance: .
v_gene: TRBV6-5
j_gene: TRBJ1-2
CDR3nt: TGTGCCAGCAGTTCAGGCTATGGCTACACCTTC
CDR3aa: CASSSGYGYTF

d_gene: TRBD2
abundance: .
v_gene: TRBV6-6
j_gene: TRBJ2-7
CDR3nt: TGTGCCAGCCACGGGAGGTTAGGCCCCTACGAGCAGTACTTC
CDR3aa: CASHGRLGPYEQYF

d_gene: TRBD1
abundance: .
v_gene: TRBV7-2
j_gene: TRBJ1-3
CDR3nt: TGTGCCAGCAGCTTAGCGACAGGGGTCTCGGGAAACACCATATATTTT
CDR3aa: CASSLATGVSGNTIYF

d_gene: .
abundance: .
v_gene: TRBV19
j_gene: TRBJ1-6
CDR3nt: TGTGCCAGTAGTATGAGAGCAGGGTTGAAGAATTCACCCCTCCACTTT
CDR3aa: CASSMRAGLKNSPLHF

d_gene: .
abundance: .
v_gene: TRBV6-1
j_gene: TRBJ1-1
CDR3nt: TGTGCCAGCAGTTGGACAGCTAAATATACTGAAGCTTTCTTT
CDR3aa: CASSWTAKYTEAFF

d_gene: TRBD1
abundance: .
v_gene: TRBV19
j_gene: TRBJ1-5
CDR3nt: TGTGCCAGTGGACAGGATAGCAATCAGCCCCAGCATTTT
CDR3aa: CASGQDSNQPQHF

d_gene: TRBD2
abundance: .
v_gene: TRBV30
j_gene: TRBJ2-7
CDR3nt: TGTGCCTGGAGTGTTGGCGGGAGCAGCTACGAGCAGTACTTC
CDR3aa: CAWSVGGSSYEQYF

d_gene: TRBD1
abundance: once
v_gene: TRBV14
j_gene: TRBJ2-1
CDR3nt: TGTGCCAGCAGCCCTGTCCCGGGACAGGACCGGAGCTCCTACAATGAGCAGTTCTTC
CDR3aa: CASSPVPGQDRSSYNEQFF

d_gene: TRBD2
abundance: once
v_gene: TRBV19
j_gene: TRBJ2-7
CDR3nt: TGTGCCAGTAGTATTGGGACTAGCGGGACCTCGGGAGAGCAGTACTTC
CDR3aa: CASSIGTSGTSGEQYF

d_gene: .
abundance: .
v_gene: TRBV18
j_gene: TRBJ2-1
CDR3nt: TGTGCCAGCTCACCATCTTCAGGGACTCTCAATGAGCAGTTCTTC
CDR3aa: CASSPSSGTLNEQFF

d_gene: .
abundance: few
v_gene: TRBV5-1
j_gene: TRBJ2-1
CDR3nt: TGCGCCAGCAGCCTTAGCGGATGGAACAATGAGCAGTTCTTC
CDR3aa: CASSLSGWNNEQFF

d_gene: .
abundance: .
v_gene: TRBV9
j_gene: TRBJ1-1
CDR3nt: TGTGCCAGCAGCGTAGGAGGCGCAATGAACACTGAAGCTTTCTTT
CDR3aa: CASSVGGAMNTEAFF

d_gene: .
abundance: .
v_gene: TRBV13
j_gene: TRBJ2-7
CDR3nt: TGTGCCAGCAGCGTAAGGGCTTTTGGAAGCGGGTTTTACGAGCAGTACTTC
CDR3aa: CASSVRAFGSGFYEQYF

d_gene: .
abundance: .
v_gene: TRBV6-4
j_gene: TRBJ2-3
CDR3nt: TGTGCCAGCAGTGACTCGGGGGGCACAGATACGCAGTATTTT
CDR3aa: CASSDSGGTDTQYF

d_gene: .
abundance: .
v_gene: TRBV28
j_gene: TRBJ2-7
CDR3nt: TGTGCCAGCAGTCCCCTAAACTCGCCCTACGAGCAGTACTTC
CDR3aa: CASSPLNSPYEQYF

d_gene: .
abundance: once
v_gene: TRBV12-5
j_gene: TRBJ2-5
CDR3nt: TGTGCTAGTGGTTTGGTACTAGGACTCGAAGAGGAGACCCAGTACTTC
CDR3aa: CASGLVLGLEEETQYF

d_gene: TRBD1
abundance: .
v_gene: TRBV4-3
j_gene: TRBJ1-2
CDR3nt: TGCGCCAGCAGCCAAACGGGACAGGGGAACTATGGCTACACCTTC
CDR3aa: CASSQTGQGNYGYTF

d_gene: .
abundance: .
v_gene: TRBV28
j_gene: TRBJ2-1
CDR3nt: TGTGCCAGCAAAGAGGTTAATGAGCAGTTCTTC
CDR3aa: CASKEVNEQFF

d_gene: .
abundance: .
v_gene: TRBV7-2
j_gene: TRBJ2-7
CDR3nt: TGTGCCAGCAGCTTAGGGCCGGTTTTCTACTTC
CDR3aa: CASSLGPVFYF

d_gene: TRBD2
abundance: .
v_gene: TRBV9
j_gene: TRBJ2-7
CDR3nt: TGTGCCAGCAGCCGGATAGCGGGATCCTACGAGCAGTACTTC
CDR3aa: CASSRIAGSYEQYF

d_gene: .
abundance: .
v_gene: TRBV2
j_gene: TRBJ2-6
CDR3nt: TGTGCCAGCAGTGAATTAGGGCTAACAAACTCTGGGGCCAACGTCCTGACTTTC
CDR3aa: CASSELGLTNSGANVLTF

d_gene: TRBD1
abundance: .
v_gene: TRBV7-3
j_gene: TRBJ2-7
CDR3nt: TGTGCCAGCAGCTTAGGGACAGGGGGTGGCGAGCAGTACTTC
CDR3aa: CASSLGTGGGEQYF

d_gene: .
abundance: .
v_gene: TRBV5-4
j_gene: TRBJ2-3
CDR3nt: TGTGCCAGCAGCTTGGCGGCAGTTAGCACAGATACGCAGTATTTT
CDR3aa: CASSLAAVSTDTQYF

d_gene: TRBD1
abundance: few
v_gene: TRBV5-8
j_gene: TRBJ2-4
CDR3nt: TGTGCCAGCAGAACACAGGGGAGAAACATTCAGTACTTC
CDR3aa: CASRTQGRNIQYF

d_gene: .
abundance: .
v_gene: TRBV28
j_gene: TRBJ2-7
CDR3nt: TGTGCCAGCAGTTCAGGGGTCCACGAGCAGTACTTC
CDR3aa: CASSSGVHEQYF

d_gene: .
abundance: .
v_gene: TRBV7-8
j_gene: TRBJ2-7
CDR3nt: TGTGCCAGCGTCACTGGCGCTACCCTCTCCTACGAGCAGTACTTC
CDR3aa: CASVTGATLSYEQYF